These 15 T cell receptor beta chains came from one sample sequenced in a study of chemoradiotherapy in HPV16-positive cancers. Produced via immunoSEQ multiplex PCR; TCRdb's table is partial and in-frame only. The data hold about 14,000 clones, with about 92% observed a single time. Sample: tumor tissue, taken from a patient who underwent chemoradiotherapy. These receptors were taken from a human donor with HPV-associated anogenital cancer.

This clone is a singleton in its sample. The chain carries TRBV9 and TRBJ2-1; no reliable D call. V was shortened by 0 bases and J by 8 bases, with 9 bases between the two germline ends. Germline CDR1 SGDLS, CDR2 YYNGEE. The CDR3 has 13 residues. The CDR3 DNA is TGTGCCAGCAGCGTAGACTTATGGGATGAGCAGTTCTTC. Protein product: CASSVDLWDEQFF. The full variable domain, in which reference TRBV9 and TRBJ2-1 provide the parts outside the CDR3, is DSGVTQTPKHLITATGQRVTLRCSPRSGDLSVYWYQQSLDQGLQFLIQYYNGEERAKGNILERFSAQQFPDLHSELNLSSLELGDSALYFCASSVDLWDEQFFGPGTRLTVL.

There are a few counts of this clone. The CDR3 loop is CASSLDPRQYTDTQYF. The CDR3 DNA reads TGTGCCAGCAGCTTGGATCCCCGCCAGTACACAGATACGCAGTATTTT. The gene calls are TRBV5-4 and TRBJ2-3; no clear D gene. Germline CDR1 reads SGHNT; CDR2 reads YYREEE (reference sequence). Deletions cut 0 bases from V and 2 bases from J, with 13 bases between. This CDR3 has 16 amino acids.

The chain is built from TRBV7-2 and TRBJ2-3; D is uncertain. The CDR3 length is 15 residues. V lost 3 bases to trimming and J lost 2 bases, with 12 bases between them. Germline values: CDR1 SGHTA, CDR2 FQGNSA. CDR3 sequence: CASSLVAYPTDTQYF. The CDR3 nucleotides are TGTGCCAGCAGCTTGGTTGCGTACCCCACAGATACGCAGTATTTT.

This clone was seen just once. The chain carries TRBV13 and TRBJ1-1; TRBD1 matches at 8 bases. With V trimmed by 5 bases and J by 1 base, 9 bases remained unmatched. This CDR3 has 16 residues. Germline V gene lookup returns CDR1 PRHDT and CDR2 FYEKMQ (reference sequence). The CDR3: CASSHRGSGKNTEAFF. The CDR3 coding sequence is TGTGCCAGCAGCCACAGGGGGTCGGGGAAGAACACTGAAGCTTTCTTT.

This chain links TRBV2 with TRBJ2-7, with 8 bases identical to TRBD1. J lost 3 bases, V lost 7 bases, and 8 bases had no gene match. The CDR3 consists of 14 residues. Germline CDR1 reads SNHLY; CDR2 reads FYNNEI. CDR3 amino acids: CASNSGTGGYEQYF. Written as DNA, the CDR3 is TGTGCCAGCAATTCCGGGACAGGTGGCTACGAGCAGTACTTC.

The chain links TRBV30 to TRBJ1-1; D remains ambiguous. The CDR3 is 13 amino acids. CDR1 is GTSNPN and CDR2 is SVGIG in the germline V gene (reference sequence). The ends were cut back, 2 bases at V and 1 base at J, with 8 bases in the middle. CDR3 amino acids: CAWSPTPNTEAFF. In nucleotides, the CDR3 is TGTGCCTGGAGTCCGACACCGAACACTGAAGCTTTCTTT.

The rearrangement links TRBV5-1 to TRBJ1-1, with TRBD1 as a possible D gene (6 bases). The CDR3 is 13 amino acids. Germline CDR1 reads SGHRS; CDR2 reads YFSETQ. With 1 base removed from V and 7 bases from J, the gap between germline ends came to 11 bases. CDR3 sequence reads: CASSLRGGIEAFF. Here the CDR3 DNA reads TGCGCCAGCAGCTTGAGAGGGGGTATTGAAGCTTTCTTT.

The V call is TRBV27, the J call TRBJ2-7, with TRBD1 matching 9 bases. In germline, CDR1 is MNHEY, CDR2 SMNVEV (reference sequence). V trimming: 3 bases; J trimming: 5 bases; junction bases outside the gene matches: 17. This CDR3 spans 18 amino acids. The CDR3 protein is CASSFLPTGTGWVNEQYF. Written as DNA, the CDR3 is TGTGCCAGCAGTTTCCTCCCTACCGGGACAGGGTGGGTGAACGAGCAGTACTTC.

The chain joins TRBV11-3 to TRBJ2-7; D is unresolved. CDR1 is SGHNT, CDR2 YENEEA, per germline. This CDR3 contains 14 residues. Trimming cost V 5 bases and J 3 bases, with 14 bases left between them. DNA of the CDR3: TGTGCCAGCAGCCCCGGTGGTAAAAACTACGAGCAGTACTTC. Translating it yields CASSPGGKNYEQYF.

CDR3 sequence reads: CASSLVRDTEAFF. CDR3 in DNA: TGTGCCAGCAGCTTAGTTAGGGACACTGAAGCTTTCTTT. The J gene is TRBJ1-1, the V gene TRBV11-2, with D hard to call. Germline-derived CDR1 and CDR2 are SGHAT and FQNNGV. V was shortened by 1 base and J by 3 bases, with 6 bases between the two germline ends. There are 13 residues in the CDR3.

This chain joins TRBV7-8 and TRBJ1-1; D ambiguous. CDR3 size: 14 residues. V lost 1 base and J 6 bases, leaving 12 bases between the germline ends. In germline, CDR1 is SGHVS, CDR2 FQNEAQ. The CDR3 reads CASSLEGVGAEAFF. The CDR3 DNA follows: TGTGCCAGCAGCTTAGAAGGCGTGGGAGCTGAAGCTTTCTTT.

The chain recombines TRBV5-1 with TRBJ2-5; tentatively, D is TRBD2 (5 bases). Germline V gives CDR1 SGHRS, CDR2 YFSETQ. V lost 7 bases and J 0 bases, leaving 13 bases between the germline ends. The CDR3 has 14 amino acids. Here the CDR3 DNA reads TGCGCCAGCCGAGCGGAAGTGTACCAAGAGACCCAGTACTTC. Translated, it gives CASRAEVYQETQYF.

The chain recombines TRBV5-1 with TRBJ1-3, with D possibly TRBD1 on 5 matching bases. Germline CDR1 is SGHRS and CDR2 is YFSETQ. The length of the CDR3 is 18 residues. Trimming shortened V by 4 bases and J by 0 bases, and 20 bases separated the two germline ends. The CDR3 loop reads CASSAWVLEGSSGNTIYF. The DNA of the CDR3 is TGCGCCAGCAGCGCGTGGGTTTTGGAGGGGAGCTCTGGAAACACCATATATTTT.

This chain links TRBV11-2 with TRBJ2-3, with D tentatively TRBD2 (5 bases). Trimming pared 5 bases from V and 2 bases from J, leaving 14 bases between. The CDR3 is made up of 15 amino acids. The germline CDR1 and CDR2 sequences are SGHAT and FQNNGV. As DNA, the CDR3 is TGTGCCAGCAGCCTCCGGGGTGTTCTCACAGATACGCAGTATTTT. Residues: CASSLRGVLTDTQYF.

The chain couples TRBV7-9 to TRBJ2-3; D is uncertain. This CDR3 is 16 amino acids long. With 0 bases removed from V and 0 bases from J, the gap between germline ends came to 10 bases. Germline V gene lookup returns CDR1 SEHNR and CDR2 FQNEAQ (reference sequence). Here the CDR3 DNA reads TGTGCCAGCAGCTTAGCCGTCTTTACTAGCACAGATACGCAGTATTTT. Its protein is CASSLAVFTSTDTQYF.